This paragraph covers one T cell receptor beta chain sequence. This sample stems from a study of breast tumors, draining lymph nodes, adjacent tissues. Per germline, CDR1 KGHDR and CDR2 SFDVKD. This CDR3 is built from 17 residues. The germline V and J ends were trimmed by 2 bases and 0 bases, with 10 bases remaining between them. Each CDR3 protein gets one entry after TCRdb re-called the multiplex PCR reads with MiXCR. Of some 66,000 distinct CDR3 sequences in the sample, less than 60% were seen once. The clonotype comes from a female donor with breast cancer. Some clones in this sample may be carry-over from other donors' samples. The rearrangement links TRBV24-1 to TRBJ1-6; D may be TRBD1 (5 bases). Material for sequencing was breast tumor tissue. The DNA of the CDR3 is TGTGCCACCAGTGATTCGGCAGGGAGCTCCTATAATTCACCCCTCCACTTT. Translated: CATSDSAGSSYNSPLHF.